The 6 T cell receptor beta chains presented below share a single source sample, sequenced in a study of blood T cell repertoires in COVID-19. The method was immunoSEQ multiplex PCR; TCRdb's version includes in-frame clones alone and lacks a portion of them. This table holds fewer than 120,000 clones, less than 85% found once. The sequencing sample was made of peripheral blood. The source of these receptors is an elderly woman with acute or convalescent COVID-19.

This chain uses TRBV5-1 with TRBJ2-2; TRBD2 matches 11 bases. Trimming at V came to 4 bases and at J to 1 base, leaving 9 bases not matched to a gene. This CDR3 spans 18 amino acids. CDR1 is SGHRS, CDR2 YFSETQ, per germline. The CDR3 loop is CASSPTGTSGGNTGELFF. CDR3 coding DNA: TGCGCCAGCAGCCCTACCGGCACTAGCGGGGGGAACACCGGGGAGCTGTTTTTT.

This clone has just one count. CDR3 coding DNA: TGTGCCAGCAGCAACGACAGACCCCCCTATGGCTACACCTTC. This encodes CASSNDRPPYGYTF. V usage is TRBV6-5 and J usage is TRBJ1-2; D possibly corresponds to TRBD1 (5 bases). Trimming shortened V by 6 bases and J by 4 bases, and 15 bases separated the two germline ends. The CDR3 loop spans 14 amino acids. Germline-derived CDR1 and CDR2 are MNHEY and SVGAGI.

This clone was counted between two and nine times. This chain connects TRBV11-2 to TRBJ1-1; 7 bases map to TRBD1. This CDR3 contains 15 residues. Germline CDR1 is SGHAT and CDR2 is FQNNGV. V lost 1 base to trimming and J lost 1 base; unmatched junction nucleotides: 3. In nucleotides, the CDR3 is TGTGCCAGCAGCTTAGTACAGGGGCGGAACACTGAAGCTTTCTTT. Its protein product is CASSLVQGRNTEAFF.

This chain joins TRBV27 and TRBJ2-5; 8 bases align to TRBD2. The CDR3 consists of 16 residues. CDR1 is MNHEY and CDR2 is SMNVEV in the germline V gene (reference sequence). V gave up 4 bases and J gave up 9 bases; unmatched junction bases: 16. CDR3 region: CASSWKDTSGAQSQYF. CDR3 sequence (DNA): TGTGCCAGCAGTTGGAAGGATACTAGCGGCGCTCAGTCCCAGTACTTC.

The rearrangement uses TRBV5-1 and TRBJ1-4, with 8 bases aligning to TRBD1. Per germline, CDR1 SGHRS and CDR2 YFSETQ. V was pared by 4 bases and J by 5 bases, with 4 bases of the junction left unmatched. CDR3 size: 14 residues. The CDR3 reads CASSRGQENEKLFF. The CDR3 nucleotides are TGCGCCAGCAGCAGGGGACAGGAGAATGAAAAACTGTTTTTT.

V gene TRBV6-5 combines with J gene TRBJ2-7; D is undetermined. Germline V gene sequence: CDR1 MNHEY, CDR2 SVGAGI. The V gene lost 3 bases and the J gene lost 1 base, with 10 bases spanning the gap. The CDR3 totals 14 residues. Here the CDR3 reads CASSYEQLSYEQYF. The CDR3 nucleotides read TGTGCCAGCAGTTATGAACAGCTATCCTACGAGCAGTACTTC.